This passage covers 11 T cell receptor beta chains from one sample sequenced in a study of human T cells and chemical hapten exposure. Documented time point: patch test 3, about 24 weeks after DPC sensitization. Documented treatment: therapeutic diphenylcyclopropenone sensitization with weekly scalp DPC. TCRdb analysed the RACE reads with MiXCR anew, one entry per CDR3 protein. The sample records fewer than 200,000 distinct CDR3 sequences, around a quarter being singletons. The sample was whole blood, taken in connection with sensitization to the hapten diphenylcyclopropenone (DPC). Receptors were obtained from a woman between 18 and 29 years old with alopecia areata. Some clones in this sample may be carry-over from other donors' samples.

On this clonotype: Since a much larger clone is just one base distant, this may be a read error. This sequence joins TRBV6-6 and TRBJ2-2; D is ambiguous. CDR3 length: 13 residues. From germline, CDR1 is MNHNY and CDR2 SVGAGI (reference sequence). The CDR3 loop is CAIARQNAGELFF. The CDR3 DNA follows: TGTGCCATTGCTCGTCAGAACGCCGGGGAGCTGTTTTTT.

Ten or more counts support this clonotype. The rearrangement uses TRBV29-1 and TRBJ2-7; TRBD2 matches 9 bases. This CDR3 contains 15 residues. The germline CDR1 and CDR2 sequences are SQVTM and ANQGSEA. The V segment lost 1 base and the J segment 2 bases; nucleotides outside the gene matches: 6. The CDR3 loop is CSVEGAGGIPYEQYF. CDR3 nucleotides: TGCAGCGTTGAAGGAGCGGGAGGCATTCCCTACGAGCAGTACTTC.

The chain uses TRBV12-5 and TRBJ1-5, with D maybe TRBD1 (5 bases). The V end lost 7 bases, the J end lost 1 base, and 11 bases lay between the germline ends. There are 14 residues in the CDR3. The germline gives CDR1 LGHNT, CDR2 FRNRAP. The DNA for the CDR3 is TGTGCTAGTGCCCAGGGTGGGAGCAATCAGCCCCAGCATTTT. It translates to CASAQGGSNQPQHF.

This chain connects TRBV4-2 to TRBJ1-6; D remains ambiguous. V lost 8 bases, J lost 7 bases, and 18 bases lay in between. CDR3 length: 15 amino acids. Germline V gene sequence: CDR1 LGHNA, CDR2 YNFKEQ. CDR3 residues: CASGLIGQANSPLHF. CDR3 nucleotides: TGTGCCAGCGGGCTAATTGGGCAGGCCAATTCACCCCTCCACTTT.

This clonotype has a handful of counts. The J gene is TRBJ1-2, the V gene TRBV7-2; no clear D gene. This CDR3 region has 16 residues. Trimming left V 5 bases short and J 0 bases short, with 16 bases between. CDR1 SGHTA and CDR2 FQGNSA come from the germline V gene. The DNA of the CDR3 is TGTGCCAGCAGCCCCACCCGAGGGCTAGCTAACTATGGCTACACCTTC. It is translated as CASSPTRGLANYGYTF.

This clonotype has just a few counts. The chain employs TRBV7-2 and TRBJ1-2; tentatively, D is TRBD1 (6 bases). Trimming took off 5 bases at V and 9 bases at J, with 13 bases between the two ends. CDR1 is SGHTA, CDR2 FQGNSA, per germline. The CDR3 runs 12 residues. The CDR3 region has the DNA TGTGCCAGCAGCCCCCTAGGACAGAGCTACACCTTC. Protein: CASSPLGQSYTF.

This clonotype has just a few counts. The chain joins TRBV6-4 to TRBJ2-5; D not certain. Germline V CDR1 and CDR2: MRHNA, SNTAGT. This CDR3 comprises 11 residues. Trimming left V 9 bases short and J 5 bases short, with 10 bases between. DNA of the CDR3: TGTGCCAGAGCCGGTTTGGAGACCCAGTACTTC. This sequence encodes CARAGLETQYF.

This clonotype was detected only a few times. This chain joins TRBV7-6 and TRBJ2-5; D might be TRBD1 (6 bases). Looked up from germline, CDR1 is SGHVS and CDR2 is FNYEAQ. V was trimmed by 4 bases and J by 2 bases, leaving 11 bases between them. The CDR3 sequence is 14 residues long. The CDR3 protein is CASSYGQYQETQYF. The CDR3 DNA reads TGTGCCAGCAGCTACGGACAGTATCAAGAGACCCAGTACTTC.

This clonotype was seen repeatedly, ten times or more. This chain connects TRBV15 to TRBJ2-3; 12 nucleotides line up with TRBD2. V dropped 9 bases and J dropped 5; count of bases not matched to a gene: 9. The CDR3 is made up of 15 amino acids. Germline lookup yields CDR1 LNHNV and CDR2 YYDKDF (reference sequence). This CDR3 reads CATSPSGGAVDTQYF. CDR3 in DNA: TGTGCCACTAGTCCTAGCGGGGGGGCCGTAGATACGCAGTATTTT.

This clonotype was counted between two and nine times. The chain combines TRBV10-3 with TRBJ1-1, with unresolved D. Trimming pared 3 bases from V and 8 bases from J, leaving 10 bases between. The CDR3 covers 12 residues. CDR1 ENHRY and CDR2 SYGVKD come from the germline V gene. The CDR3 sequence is CAISDLGYEAFF. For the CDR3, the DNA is TGTGCCATCAGTGATTTGGGGTACGAAGCTTTCTTT.

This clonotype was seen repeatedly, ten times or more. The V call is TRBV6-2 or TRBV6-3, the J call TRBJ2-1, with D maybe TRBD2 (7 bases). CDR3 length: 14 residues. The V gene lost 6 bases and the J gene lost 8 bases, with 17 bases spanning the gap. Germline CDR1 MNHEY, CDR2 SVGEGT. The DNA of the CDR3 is TGTGCCAGCAGCCCGGGGGGCGGCGGCGATGAGCAGTTCTTC. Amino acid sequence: CASSPGGGGDEQFF.